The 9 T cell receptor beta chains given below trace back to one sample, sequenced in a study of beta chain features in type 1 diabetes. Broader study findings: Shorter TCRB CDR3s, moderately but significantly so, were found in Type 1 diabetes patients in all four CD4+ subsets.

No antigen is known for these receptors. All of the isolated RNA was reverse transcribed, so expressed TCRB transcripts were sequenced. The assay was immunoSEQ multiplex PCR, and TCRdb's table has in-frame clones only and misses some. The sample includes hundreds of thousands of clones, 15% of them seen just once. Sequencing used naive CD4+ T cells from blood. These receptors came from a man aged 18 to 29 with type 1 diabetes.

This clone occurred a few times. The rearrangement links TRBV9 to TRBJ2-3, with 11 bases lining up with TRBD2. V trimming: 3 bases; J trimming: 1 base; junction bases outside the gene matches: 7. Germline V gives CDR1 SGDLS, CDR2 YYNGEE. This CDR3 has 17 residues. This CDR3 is CASSGTTSGRGTDTQYF. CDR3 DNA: TGTGCCAGCAGCGGGACTACTAGCGGGAGAGGCACAGATACGCAGTATTTT.

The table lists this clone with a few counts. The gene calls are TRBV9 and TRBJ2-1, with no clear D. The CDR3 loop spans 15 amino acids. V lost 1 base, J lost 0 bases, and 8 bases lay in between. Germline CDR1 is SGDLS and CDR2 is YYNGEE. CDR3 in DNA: TGTGCCAGCAGCGTAACCCCGAGCTCCTACAATGAGCAGTTCTTC. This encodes CASSVTPSSYNEQFF. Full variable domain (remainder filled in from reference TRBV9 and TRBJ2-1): DSGVTQTPKHLITATGQRVTLRCSPRSGDLSVYWYQQSLDQGLQFLIQYYNGEERAKGNILERFSAQQFPDLHSELNLSSLELGDSALYFCASSVTPSSYNEQFFGPGTRLTVL.

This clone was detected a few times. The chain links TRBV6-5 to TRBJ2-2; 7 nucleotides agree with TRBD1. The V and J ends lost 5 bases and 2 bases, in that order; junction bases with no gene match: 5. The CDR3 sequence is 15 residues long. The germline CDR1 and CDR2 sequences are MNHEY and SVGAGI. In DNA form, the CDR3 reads TGTGCCAGCAGTCCACGACAGGGAAACACCGGGGAGCTGTTTTTT. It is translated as CASSPRQGNTGELFF.

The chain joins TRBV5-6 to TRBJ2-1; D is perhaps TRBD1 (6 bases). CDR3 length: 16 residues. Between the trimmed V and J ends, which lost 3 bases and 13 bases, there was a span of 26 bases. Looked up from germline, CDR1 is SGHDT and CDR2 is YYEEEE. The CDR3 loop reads CASSSQGRGRSRGQFF. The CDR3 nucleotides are TGTGCCAGCAGCTCCCAAGGCAGGGGCCGCTCCCGGGGCCAGTTCTTC.

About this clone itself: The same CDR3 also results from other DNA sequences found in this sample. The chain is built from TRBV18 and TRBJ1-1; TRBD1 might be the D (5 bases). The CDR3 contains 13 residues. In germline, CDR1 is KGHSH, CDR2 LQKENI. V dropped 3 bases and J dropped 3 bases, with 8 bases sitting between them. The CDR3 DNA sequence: TGTGCCAGCTCACCTACGGGGGACACTGAAGCTTTCTTT. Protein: CASSPTGDTEAFF. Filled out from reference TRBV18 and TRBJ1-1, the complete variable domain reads NAGVMQNPRHLVRRRGQEARLRCSPMKGHSHVYWYRQLPEEGLKFMVYLQKENIIDESGMPKERFSAEFPKEGPSILRIQQVVRGDSAAYFCASSPTGDTEAFFGQGTRLTVV.

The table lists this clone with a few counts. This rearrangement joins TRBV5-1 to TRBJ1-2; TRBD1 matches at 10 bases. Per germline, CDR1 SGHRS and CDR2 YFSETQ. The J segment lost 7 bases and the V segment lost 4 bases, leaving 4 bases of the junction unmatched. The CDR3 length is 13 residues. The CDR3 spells CASSPGTGAGYTF. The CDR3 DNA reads TGCGCCAGCAGCCCCGGGACAGGGGCTGGCTACACCTTC.

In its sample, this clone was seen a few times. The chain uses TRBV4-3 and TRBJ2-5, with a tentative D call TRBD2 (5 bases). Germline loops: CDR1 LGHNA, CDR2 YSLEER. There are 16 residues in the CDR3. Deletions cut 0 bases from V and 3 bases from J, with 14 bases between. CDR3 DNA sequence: TGCGCCAGCAGCCAAGAAGGAAGAGCCGGGGAAGAGACCCAGTACTTC. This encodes CASSQEGRAGEETQYF.

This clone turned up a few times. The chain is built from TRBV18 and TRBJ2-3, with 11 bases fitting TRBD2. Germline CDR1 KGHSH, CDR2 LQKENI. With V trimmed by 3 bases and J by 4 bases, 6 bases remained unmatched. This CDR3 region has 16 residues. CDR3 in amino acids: CASSPRTSGFADTQYF. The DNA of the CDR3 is TGTGCCAGCTCACCGCGGACTAGCGGGTTCGCAGATACGCAGTATTTT.

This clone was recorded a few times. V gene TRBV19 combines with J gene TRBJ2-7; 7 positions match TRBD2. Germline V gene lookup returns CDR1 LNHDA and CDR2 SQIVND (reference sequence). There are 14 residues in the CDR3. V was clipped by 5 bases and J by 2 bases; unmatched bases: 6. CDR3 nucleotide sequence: TGTGCCAGTAGTGACGGGGGAGGGACCTACGAGCAGTACTTC. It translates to CASSDGGGTYEQYF.